This entry features one T cell receptor beta chain sequence. The antigen is unknown. The trim removed 3 bases at V and 3 bases at J, leaving 8 bases unmatched. The CDR3 spans 15 residues. The germline V gene has CDR1 MNHEY and CDR2 SMNVEV (reference sequence). The data were taken from a study of cytomegalovirus exposure and HLA in healthy donors. Background on the study: The study's early data release held roughly 91 million unique TCRs from HLA-typed donors.

The PCR ran on 60 Vbeta and 13 Jbeta primers. Clones were read by immunoSEQ multiplex PCR, and TCRdb kept only the in-frame ones, dropping some. The sample includes 120,000 to 150,000 clones, about three quarters of them seen just once. General study results and limits: The study listed 150 to 200 cytomegalovirus-associated TCR beta chains. Owing to their indistinguishability, certain V segments, notably TRBV6-2 and TRBV6-3, were excluded. A later analysis reportedly identified an Asian-associated ancestry cluster as carrying fewer N-insertions than the 666-donor mean.

The sequenced sample was PBMCs. V usage is TRBV27 and J usage is TRBJ2-7; TRBD2 agrees at 7 bases. The clonotype was recovered from a human donor in good health. DNA of the CDR3: TGTGCCAGCAGTTTTCGGGGGGTTCTATTCTACGAGCAGTACTTC. Amino acid sequence: CASSFRGVLFYEQYF.